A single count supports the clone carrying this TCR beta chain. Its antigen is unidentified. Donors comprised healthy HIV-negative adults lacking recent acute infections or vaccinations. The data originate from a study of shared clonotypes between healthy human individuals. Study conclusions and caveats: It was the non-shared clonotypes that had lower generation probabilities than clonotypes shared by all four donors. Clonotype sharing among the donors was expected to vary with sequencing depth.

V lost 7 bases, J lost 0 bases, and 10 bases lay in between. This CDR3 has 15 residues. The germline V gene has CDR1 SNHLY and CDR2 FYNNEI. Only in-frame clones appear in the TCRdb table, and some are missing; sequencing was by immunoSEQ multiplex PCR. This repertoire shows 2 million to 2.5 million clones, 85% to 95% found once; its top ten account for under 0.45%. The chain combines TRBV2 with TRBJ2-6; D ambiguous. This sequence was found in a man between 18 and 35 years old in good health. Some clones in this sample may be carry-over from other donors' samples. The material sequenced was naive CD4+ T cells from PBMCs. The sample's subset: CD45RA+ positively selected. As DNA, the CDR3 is TGTGCCAGCACCATGTACTCCTCTGGGGCCAACGTCCTGACTTTC. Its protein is CASTMYSSGANVLTF. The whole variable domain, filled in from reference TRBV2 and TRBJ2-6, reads EPEVTQTPSHQVTQMGQEVILRCVPISNHLYFYWYRQILGQKVEFLVSFYNNEISEKSEIFDDQFSVERPDGSNFTLKIRSTKLEDSAMYFCASTMYSSGANVLTFGAGSRLTVL.